A single T cell receptor (beta chain) is shown here with its context. The data are from a study of blood T cell repertoires in COVID-19. Germline lookup yields CDR1 MNHEY and CDR2 SVGEGT. The CDR3 runs to 19 residues. V dropped 2 bases and J dropped 5; count of bases not matched to a gene: 15. Sequencing used immunoSEQ multiplex PCR; TCRdb keeps in-frame clones, though not all of them. The sample holds more than 90,000 clones, about 71% seen once. Sequenced: peripheral blood. The clonotype comes from a woman aged 55-70 years in a cohort sampled during active or convalescent COVID-19. This chain uses TRBV6-2 or TRBV6-3 with TRBJ2-5; 12 bases align to TRBD1. This CDR3 reads CASSYLSPYGTGGAETQYF. For the CDR3, the DNA is TGTGCCAGCAGTTACCTAAGTCCCTACGGGACAGGGGGCGCGGAGACCCAGTACTTC.